The count of the clone carrying this T cell receptor beta chain is one. No antigen is known for it. These data belong to a study of T cell responses to AZD1222 COVID-19 vaccine. General study findings and limits: Donors in the cohort were predominantly white British and more often female, and clonal diversity was possibly underestimated. Only a handful of AZD1222 recipients tested seropositive at baseline.

Generated by immunoSEQ multiplex PCR, the TCRdb table keeps only in-frame clones and is missing some. The repertoire has 95,000 to 100,000 clones, 80% to 90% of them found once; the top ten carry about 10%. Trimming removed 5 bases from V and 4 bases from J, with 17 bases in between. The CDR3 has 14 residues. Germline CDR1 is GTSNPN and CDR2 is SVGIG (reference sequence). Pooled samples include second doses given at about 4 or 12 weeks. The TCR originated in an adult who received the AZD1222 COVID-19 vaccine. The sample consisted of peripheral blood, taken 28 days after the second AZD1222 dose. V is TRBV30 and J is TRBJ1-2; tentatively, D is TRBD1 (5 bases). CDR3 protein: CAWGGDRNFYGYTF. In DNA form, the CDR3 reads TGTGCCTGGGGGGGGGACCGCAACTTCTATGGCTACACCTTC.